The rows below give T cell receptor beta chains drawn from one sample of a study of shared clonotypes between healthy human individuals. The table came from immunoSEQ multiplex PCR; TCRdb's copy has only in-frame clones and leaves some out. The sample has some 690,000 clones, 80% to 95% seen once. The sequencing sample was made of memory CD8+ T cells from PBMCs. Every receptor here comes from a man younger than 35 in good health. Some clones in this sample may be carry-over from other donors' samples. Both conserved end residues are part of each CDR3. D genes are given only for firm matches. Not all rows give a size; the values are once, few, many and, for expanded clones, a class.

.	TRBV7-9	TRBJ1-2	.	TGTGCCAGCAGCTTTCCGGGACAAAGCTATGGCTACACCTTC	CASSFPGQSYGYTF
.	TRBV25-1	TRBJ2-7	.	TGTGCCAGCAGTGAAGGGCGGTTGAGCTCCTACGAGCAGTACTTC	CASSEGRLSSYEQYF
.	TRBV6-1	TRBJ2-7	.	TGTGCCAGCAGTGAAGGGGTAGACGGAACCTACGAGCAGTACTTC	CASSEGVDGTYEQYF
.	TRBV7-9	TRBJ1-2	many	TGTGCCAGCAGCTTAGGACCCGGGGGCGGCTACACCTTC	CASSLGPGGGYTF
.	TRBV4-3	TRBJ2-2	.	TGCGCCAGCAGCCAAGATAGGCTACACACCGGGGAGCTGTTTTTT	CASSQDRLHTGELFF
TRBD1	TRBV6-1	TRBJ2-1	.	TGTGCCAGCAGACCGACAGGGGGACATTTCAATGAGCAGTTCTTC	CASRPTGGHFNEQFF
.	TRBV29-1	TRBJ2-2	.	TGCAGCGTTGAAGTGGGCAGGGTCGCAACCGGGGAGCTGTTTTTT	CSVEVGRVATGELFF
TRBD2	TRBV6-4	TRBJ2-1	few	TGTGCCAGCAGTGGTTTAGCGGGAGAGTTCAATGAGCAGTTCTTC	CASSGLAGEFNEQFF
.	TRBV25-1	TRBJ2-7	once	TGTGCCAGCAGTGCTAAAGACCCCGGGCCCCGGGCCCACTACGAGCAGTACTTC	CASSAKDPGPRAHYEQYF
.	TRBV7-9	TRBJ1-2	.	TGTGCCAGCAGCTTAGCGGGACTGGCATACGGCTACACCTTC	CASSLAGLAYGYTF
.	TRBV4-1	TRBJ2-7	.	TGCGCCAGCAGCCAAGATCCCGGCCAGGGGACCTACGAGCAGTACTTC	CASSQDPGQGTYEQYF
.	TRBV14	TRBJ2-7	.	TGTGCCAGCAGCCAATTCGGGCATTTCTACGAGCAGTACTTC	CASSQFGHFYEQYF
.	TRBV6-1	TRBJ2-7	once	TGTGCCAGCAGTGAACGTCGGAGCAGCTACGAGCAGTACTTC	CASSERRSSYEQYF
TRBD1	TRBV6-6	TRBJ1-1	.	TGTGCCAGCAGTTACGCCAGGGGGCAGGCTGAAGCTTTCTTT	CASSYARGQAEAFF
.	TRBV27	TRBJ2-7	.	TGTGCCAGCAGTTGGGGGGTTAACTACGAGCAGTACTTC	CASSWGVNYEQYF
.	TRBV7-9	TRBJ2-3	.	TGTGCCAGCACCGTCGTTGTTGCAGATACGCAGTATTTT	CASTVVVADTQYF
TRBD2	TRBV11-2	TRBJ2-1	once	TGTGCCAGCAGCTCGCGGGGGGGAGATCGGGTCAATGAGCAGTTCTTC	CASSSRGGDRVNEQFF
TRBD1	TRBV5-5	TRBJ2-7	.	TGTGCCAGCAGCTCACAGGGGGCGTACGAGCAGTACTTC	CASSSQGAYEQYF
.	TRBV10-1	TRBJ2-7	.	TGCGCCAGCAGTGATCGGCGGGGCTCGGGCGAGCAGTACTTC	CASSDRRGSGEQYF
.	TRBV6-6	TRBJ2-7	.	TGTGCCAGCAGCCCCGCCCTGCATTACGAGCAGTACTTC	CASSPALHYEQYF
.	TRBV5-1	TRBJ2-1	.	TGCGCCAGCAGTTATGAAAGGGATGTCAAAAATGAGCAGTTCTTC	CASSYERDVKNEQFF
.	TRBV19	TRBJ1-5	few	TGTGCCAGTAGTATAGAAACCGAAGTCCAGCCCCAGCATTTT	CASSIETEVQPQHF